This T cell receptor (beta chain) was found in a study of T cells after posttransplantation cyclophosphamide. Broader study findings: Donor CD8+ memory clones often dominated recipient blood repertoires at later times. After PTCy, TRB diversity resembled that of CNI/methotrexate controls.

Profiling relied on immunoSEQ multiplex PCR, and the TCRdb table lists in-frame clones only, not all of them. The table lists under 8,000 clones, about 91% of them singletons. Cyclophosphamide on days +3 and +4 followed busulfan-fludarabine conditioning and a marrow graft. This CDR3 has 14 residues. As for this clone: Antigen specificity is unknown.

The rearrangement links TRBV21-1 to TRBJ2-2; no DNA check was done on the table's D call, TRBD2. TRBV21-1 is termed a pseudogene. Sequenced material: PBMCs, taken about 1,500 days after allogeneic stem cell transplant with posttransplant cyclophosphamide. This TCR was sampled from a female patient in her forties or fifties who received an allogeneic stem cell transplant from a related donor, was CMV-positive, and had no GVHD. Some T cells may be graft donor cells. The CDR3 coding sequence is TGTGCCAGAGGGACTAGCGGTTATACCGGGGAGCTGTTTTTT. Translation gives CARGTSGYTGELFF.